Sequencing of this T cell receptor (beta chain) was carried out in a study of T cells in Graves' hyperthyroidism and ophthalmopathy. V was shortened by 3 bases and J by 8 bases, with 20 bases between the two germline ends. The CDR3 is 17 amino acids. CDR1 and CDR2 from the germline V gene are LNHNV and YYDKDF (reference sequence). Ten or more counts support this clonotype. Using RNA transcripts as the source, TCR beta CDR3 regions were amplified. When the TCR CDR3 underwent first-round RT-PCR, the HTBI primer set was used. MiXCR, applied by TCRdb to the multiplex PCR reads, yields one record per CDR3 protein. The table records 300,000 to 400,000 distinct CDR3 sequences, about 12% of them present only once.

The clonotype originates from a young woman with Graves' hyperthyroidism. Source material: blood. V usage is TRBV15 and J usage is TRBJ1-6; D is possibly TRBD1 (5 bases). The DNA of the CDR3 is TGTGCCACCAGCAGTGACGAGGGACGGAGGGGAGATTCACCCCTCCACTTT. This translates into CATSSDEGRRGDSPLHF. Looking up the rest from reference TRBV15 and TRBJ1-6 gives the full variable domain: DAMVIQNPRYQVTQFGKPVTLSCSQTLNHNVMYWYQQKSSQAPKLLFHYYDKDFNNEADTPDNFQSRRPNTSFCFLDIRSPGLGDTAMYLCATSSDEGRRGDSPLHFGNGTRLTVT.